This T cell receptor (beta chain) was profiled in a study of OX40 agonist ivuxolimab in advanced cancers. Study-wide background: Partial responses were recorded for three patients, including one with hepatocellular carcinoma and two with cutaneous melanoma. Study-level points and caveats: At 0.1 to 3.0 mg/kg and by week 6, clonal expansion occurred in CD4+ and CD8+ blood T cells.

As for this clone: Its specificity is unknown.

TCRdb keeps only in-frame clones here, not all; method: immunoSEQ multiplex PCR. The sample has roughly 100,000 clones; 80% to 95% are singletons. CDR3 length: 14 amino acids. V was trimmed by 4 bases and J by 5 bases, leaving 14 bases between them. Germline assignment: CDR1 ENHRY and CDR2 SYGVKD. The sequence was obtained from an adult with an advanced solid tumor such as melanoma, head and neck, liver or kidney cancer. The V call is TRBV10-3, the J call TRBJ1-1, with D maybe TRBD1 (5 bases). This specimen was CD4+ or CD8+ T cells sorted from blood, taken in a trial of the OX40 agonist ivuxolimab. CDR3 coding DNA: TGTGCCATCAGTGTTGAGGGGCCTAGTACTGAAGCTTTCTTT. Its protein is CAISVEGPSTEAFF.